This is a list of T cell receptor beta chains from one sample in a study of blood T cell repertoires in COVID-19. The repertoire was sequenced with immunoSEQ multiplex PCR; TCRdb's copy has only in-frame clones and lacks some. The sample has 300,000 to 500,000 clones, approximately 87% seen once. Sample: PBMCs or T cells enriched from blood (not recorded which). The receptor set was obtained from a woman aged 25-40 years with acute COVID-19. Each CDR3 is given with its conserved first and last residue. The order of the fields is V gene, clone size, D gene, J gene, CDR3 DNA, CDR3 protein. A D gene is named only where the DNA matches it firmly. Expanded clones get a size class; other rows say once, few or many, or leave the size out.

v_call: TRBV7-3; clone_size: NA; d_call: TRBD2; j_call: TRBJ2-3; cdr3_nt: TGTGCCAGCAGCACAGCTGGCGGGGGGTCGTTGGATACGCAGTATTTT; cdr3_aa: CASSTAGGGSLDTQYF
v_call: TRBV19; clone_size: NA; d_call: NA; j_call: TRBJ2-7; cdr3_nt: TGTGCCAGTAGTATAGATCTGCAGGGGTCATACGAGCAGTACTTC; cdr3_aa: CASSIDLQGSYEQYF
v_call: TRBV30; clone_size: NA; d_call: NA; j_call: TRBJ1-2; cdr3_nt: TGTGCCTGGAGTGAGAGGTCACAGGGATACTATGGCTACACCTTC; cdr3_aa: CAWSERSQGYYGYTF
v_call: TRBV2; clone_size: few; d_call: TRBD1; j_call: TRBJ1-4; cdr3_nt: TGTGCCAGCAGAGAGTTAGGGTCGGGACAGGGGTTTTTT; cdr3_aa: CASRELGSGQGFF
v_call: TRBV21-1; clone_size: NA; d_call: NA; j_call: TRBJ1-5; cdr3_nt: TGTGCCAGCAGCAAAGGGAGGCAGCCCTATAGCAATCAGCCCCAGCATTTT; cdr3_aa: CASSKGRQPYSNQPQHF
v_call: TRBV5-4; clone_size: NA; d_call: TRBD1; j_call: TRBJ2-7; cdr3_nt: TGTGCCAACCACCGGGACAGGGTCTACGAGCAGTACTTC; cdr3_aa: CANHRDRVYEQYF
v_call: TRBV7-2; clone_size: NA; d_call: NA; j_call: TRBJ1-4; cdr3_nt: TGTGCCAGCAGCCCGAGATGGGGGCCCCTCGAAAAACTGTTTTTT; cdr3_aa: CASSPRWGPLEKLFF
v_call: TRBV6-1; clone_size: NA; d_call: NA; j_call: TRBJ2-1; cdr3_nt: TGTGCCAGCAGTGAATGGGGGCTAACCTCCTACAATGAGCAGTTCTTC; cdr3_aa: CASSEWGLTSYNEQFF
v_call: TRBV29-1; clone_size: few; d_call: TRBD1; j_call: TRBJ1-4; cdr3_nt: TGCAGCGTTGGGTGGGCAGGGGGAGGTAGGCCTAATGAAAAACTGTTTTTT; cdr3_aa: CSVGWAGGGRPNEKLFF
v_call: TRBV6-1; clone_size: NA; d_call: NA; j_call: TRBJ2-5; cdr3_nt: TGTGCCAGCAGTGAAATCACGGGGGACCAAGAGACCCAGTACTTC; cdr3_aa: CASSEITGDQETQYF
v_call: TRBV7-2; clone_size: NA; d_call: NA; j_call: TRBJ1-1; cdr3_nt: TGTGCCAGCGGCACCGACAGGCGGTGGGCTGAAGCTTTCTTT; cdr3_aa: CASGTDRRWAEAFF
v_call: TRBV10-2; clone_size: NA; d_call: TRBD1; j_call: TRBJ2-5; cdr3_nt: TGCGCCAGCAGTGACCGGGACAGGGAGTACCAAGAGACCCAGTACTTC; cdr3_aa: CASSDRDREYQETQYF
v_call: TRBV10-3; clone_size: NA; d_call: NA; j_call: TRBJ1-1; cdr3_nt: TGTGCCATCAGTCCGAAAGGGGTGGACACTGAAGCTTTCTTT; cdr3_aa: CAISPKGVDTEAFF
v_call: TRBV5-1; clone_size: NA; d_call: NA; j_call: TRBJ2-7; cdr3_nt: TGCGCCAGCAGCTTTGAGGCAGAACCCTACGAGCAGTACTTC; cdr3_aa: CASSFEAEPYEQYF
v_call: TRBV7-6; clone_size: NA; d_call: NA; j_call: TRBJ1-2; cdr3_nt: TGTGCCAGCAGCCCCCTGGGGGGCGCGGGGGACTATGGCTACACCTTC; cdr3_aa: CASSPLGGAGDYGYTF
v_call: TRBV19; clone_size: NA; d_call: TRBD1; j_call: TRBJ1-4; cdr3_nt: TGTGCCAGTAGTAAGGAGCAGGGGGGATATAATAATGAAAAACTGTTTTTT; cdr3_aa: CASSKEQGGYNNEKLFF
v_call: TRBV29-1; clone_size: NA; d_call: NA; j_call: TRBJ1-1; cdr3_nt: TGCAGCGTCCGACTCCTTGAAGCTTTCTTT; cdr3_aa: CSVRLLEAFF
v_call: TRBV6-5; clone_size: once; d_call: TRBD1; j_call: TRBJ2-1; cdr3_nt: TGTGCCAGTTTGGTAGGGACAGGGACCTACAATGAGCAGTTCTTC; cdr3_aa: CASLVGTGTYNEQFF
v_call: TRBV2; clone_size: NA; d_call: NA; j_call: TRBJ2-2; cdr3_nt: TGTGCCAGCAGTGAAGTTGGTAAAGATTGGCCCCCCGGGGAGCTGTTTTTT; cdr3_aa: CASSEVGKDWPPGELFF
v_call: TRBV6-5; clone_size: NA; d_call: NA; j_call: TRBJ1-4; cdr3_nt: TGTGCCAGCAGTTACTCGAGTGGGGGCCGTGAAAAACTGTTTTTT; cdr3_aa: CASSYSSGGREKLFF
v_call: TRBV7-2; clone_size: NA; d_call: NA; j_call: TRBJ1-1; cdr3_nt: TGTGCCAGCAGCTTAGACCCGGGGGGGTTCACTGAAGCTTTCTTT; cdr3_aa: CASSLDPGGFTEAFF
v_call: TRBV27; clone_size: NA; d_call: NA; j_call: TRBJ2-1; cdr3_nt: TGTGCCAGCAGTTTTGGACACCCTTACAATGAGCAGTTCTTC; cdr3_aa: CASSFGHPYNEQFF
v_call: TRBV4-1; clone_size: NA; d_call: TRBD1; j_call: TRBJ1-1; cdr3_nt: TGCGCCAGCGCCGGGACAGACGCTATGAACACTGAAGCTTTCTTT; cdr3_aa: CASAGTDAMNTEAFF
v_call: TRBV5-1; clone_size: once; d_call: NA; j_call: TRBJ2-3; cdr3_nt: TGCGCCAGCAGCTTGCAGGCTGGGCAGGGACTTGATACGCAGTATTTT; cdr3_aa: CASSLQAGQGLDTQYF
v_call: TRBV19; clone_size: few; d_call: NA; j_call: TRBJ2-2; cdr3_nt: TGTGCCAGTAGTTACAGGACCGGGGAGCTGTTTTTT; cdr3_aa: CASSYRTGELFF
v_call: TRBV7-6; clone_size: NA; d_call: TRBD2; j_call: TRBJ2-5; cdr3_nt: TGTGCCAGCAGCTCCGTAGCGGGGGGGCTCCGAGAGACCCAGTACTTC; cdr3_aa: CASSSVAGGLRETQYF
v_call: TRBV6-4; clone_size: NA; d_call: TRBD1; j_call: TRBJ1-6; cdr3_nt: TGTGCCAGCAGTCCGGGACAGGGTGCTTCTTCACCCCTCCACTTT; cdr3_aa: CASSPGQGASSPLHF
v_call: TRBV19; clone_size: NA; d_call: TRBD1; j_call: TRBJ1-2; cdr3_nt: TGTGCCAGTAGATTAGGGACAGGACGGGGCTATGGCTACACCTTC; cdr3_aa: CASRLGTGRGYGYTF
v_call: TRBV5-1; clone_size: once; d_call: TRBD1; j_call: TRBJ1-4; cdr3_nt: TGCGCCAGCAGCTTGGCCCGGACAGGGTACAATGAAAAACTGTTTTTT; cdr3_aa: CASSLARTGYNEKLFF
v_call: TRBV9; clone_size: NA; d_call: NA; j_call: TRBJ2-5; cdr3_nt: TGTGCAGGGCGAGGGAGGTGCGAGACCCAGTACTTC; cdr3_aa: CAGRGRCETQYF
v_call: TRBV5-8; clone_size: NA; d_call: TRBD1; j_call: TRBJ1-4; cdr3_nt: TGTGCCAGCAGCTTGTGGATGCAGGGGGATGAAAAACTGTTTTTT; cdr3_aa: CASSLWMQGDEKLFF
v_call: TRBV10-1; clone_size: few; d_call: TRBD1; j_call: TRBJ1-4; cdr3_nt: TGCGCCAGCAGTGACAGGGGGCATGAAAAACTGTTTTTT; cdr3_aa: CASSDRGHEKLFF
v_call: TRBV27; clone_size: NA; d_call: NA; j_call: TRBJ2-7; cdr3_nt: TGTGCCAGCAGTTGGACAAGGGGCTACGAGCAGTACTTC; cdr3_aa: CASSWTRGYEQYF
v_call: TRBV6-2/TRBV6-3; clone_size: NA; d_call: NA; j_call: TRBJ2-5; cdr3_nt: TGTGCCAGCAGTTACTCGCGAGAGACCCAGTACTTC; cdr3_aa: CASSYSRETQYF
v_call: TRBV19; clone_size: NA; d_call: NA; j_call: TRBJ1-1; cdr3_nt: TGTGCCAGTAGTATAGGGGGGCCGGGGAACACTGAAGCTTTCTTT; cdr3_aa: CASSIGGPGNTEAFF
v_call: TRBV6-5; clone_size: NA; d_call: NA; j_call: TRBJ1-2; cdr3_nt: TGTGCCAGCAGCCAGAAACCGGGACAAACTTCTGGCTACACCTTC; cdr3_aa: CASSQKPGQTSGYTF
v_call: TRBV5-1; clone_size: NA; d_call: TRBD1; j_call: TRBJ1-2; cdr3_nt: TGCGCCAGCAGCTTGGAACAAGGGGGCGGCTACACCTTC; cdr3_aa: CASSLEQGGGYTF
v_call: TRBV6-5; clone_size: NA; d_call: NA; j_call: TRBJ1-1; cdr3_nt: TGTGCCAGTTATGGGCCCAAATACACTGAAGCTTTCTTT; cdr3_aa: CASYGPKYTEAFF
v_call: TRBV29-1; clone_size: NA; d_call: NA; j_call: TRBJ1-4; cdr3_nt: TGCAGCGTTGAAGATCGGACGGTGACTAATAATGAAAAACTGTTTTTT; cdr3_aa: CSVEDRTVTNNEKLFF
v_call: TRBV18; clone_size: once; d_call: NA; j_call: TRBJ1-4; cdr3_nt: TGTGCCAGCTCACCTTCCATCCATGAAAAACTGTTTTTT; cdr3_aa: CASSPSIHEKLFF
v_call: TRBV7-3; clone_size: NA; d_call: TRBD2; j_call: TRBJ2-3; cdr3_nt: TGTGCCAGCAGCTCGGGACTAGCGGGGAGGTCAGATACGCAGTATTTT; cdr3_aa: CASSSGLAGRSDTQYF
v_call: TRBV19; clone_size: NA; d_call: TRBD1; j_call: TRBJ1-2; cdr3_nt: TGTGCCAGCAATGGGGGGGACAGGCCCACTAACTATGGCTACACCTTC; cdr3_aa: CASNGGDRPTNYGYTF
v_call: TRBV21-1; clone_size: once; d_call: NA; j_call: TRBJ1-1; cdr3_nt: TGTGCCAGCCTCATGGTGACTATGAACACTGAAGCTTTCTTT; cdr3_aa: CASLMVTMNTEAFF
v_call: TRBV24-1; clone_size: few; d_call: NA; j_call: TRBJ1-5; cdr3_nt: TGTGCCACCAGTGATTTCGTCGCAGGGGCGCATCAGCCCCAGCATTTT; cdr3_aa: CATSDFVAGAHQPQHF